This T cell receptor beta chain is from a study of cytomegalovirus exposure and HLA in healthy donors. This PCR relied on a set of 60 Vbeta primers and 13 Jbeta primers. Measured with immunoSEQ multiplex PCR; TCRdb has only the in-frame clones, and not every one. This table holds 65,000 to 95,000 clones, 78% found once. CDR3 length equals 15 residues. The V gene end was trimmed by 4 bases and the J gene end by 2 bases; junction bases not matched to a gene: 6. Germline values: CDR1 LNHDA, CDR2 SQIVND (reference sequence). Worth noting for this clone: Antigen specificity is unknown.

Findings and limits, study-wide: What was likely a sequencing artifact was a cluster of highly shared sequence variants. With further analysis later on, most CMV-associated TCR beta chains appeared HLA-restricted. CMV serostatus stood as the only immune exposure information on hand.

Sequenced input: PBMCs. This chain links TRBV19 with TRBJ2-3; 7 bases are a match to TRBD1. The TCR was taken from a male donor in good health and CMV-seropositive. CDR3 nucleotide sequence: TGTGCCAGTAGTACCCGACAGGGAAACACAGATACGCAGTATTTT. Translation: CASSTRQGNTDTQYF.